The source of this TCR beta chain is a study of T cell responses to AZD1222 COVID-19 vaccine (dated by TCRdb to the early 2020s). For the wider study: TCR sequencing was performed for 230 to 250 trial participants, of whom about 200 were given two doses of AZD1222 and roughly 25 were given two doses of MenACWY control vaccine. Trial participants were enrolled into age subgroups of 18-55, 56-69 and 70-plus years, which contained around 140, 26 and 57 TCR-sequenced participants, respectively.

What the authors observed across the whole study: Spike-specific TCR breadth and depth rose significantly after two AZD1222 doses compared with day 0 and with MenACWY recipients. The whole spike protein was spanned by vaccine-associated CD4 TCRs, and dominant responses were seen in regions 160-218 and 743-854. Conclusions about previously exposed vaccinees are limited, since just 6 or 7 AZD1222 recipients were seropositive for SARS-CoV-2 at baseline. Participants were mostly white British, with more females than males. The authors suggested clonal diversity may have been underestimated. Because no day 14 peak-response samples were available, the repertoires could be characterized only after the peak T cell response. Epitopes outside the regions mutated in the B.1.351 and B.1.1.7 variants were reportedly recognized by nearly half of the unique spike-specific TCRs. In the small 56-69-year group, the increase in depth fell short of significance, most likely because of low power.

On this clone itself: Its antigen is unknown. Base qualities are missing; no much larger clone stands one base away.

Measured from the cysteine to the phenylalanine, the CDR3 is 16 residues long. Only the CDR3 portion is preserved as DNA: 48 bases, with reading frame beginning at the first base. From V the trimming removes 0 bases and from J it removes 5 bases, while the gene matches leave 8 bases of the junction unaccounted for. As encoded in the germline V gene, CDR1 is SGHTA while CDR2 is FQGNSA. The CDR3 regions of human TCRbeta chains were analyzed by immunosequencing. Per the original workflow: Repertoire TCRs were checked for matches against a reference library of SARS-CoV-2-specific TCRs that had been generated using the MIRA antigen-specificity platform. Breadth was defined as the fraction of unique TCRs that were SARS-CoV-2-associated. Depth was defined as the fraction of total T cells that were SARS-CoV-2-associated. Using the MIRA data, every spike-specific TCR was mapped to the spike region that the TCR reacted to and assigned to either a CD4 or a CD8 class. Log10-transformed breadth and depth values were compared by one-way ANOVA with Sidak's multiple comparisons tests. TCRdb took over this immuneACCESS table, retaining in-frame rearrangements with V and J assigned. Such tables are incomplete; in checked studies, under half of the missing clones stem from an unresolved V gene, and the remainder is unexplained. V, J and clone size reflect that table, while D and trimming were determined from the DNA. This sample has 70,000 to 75,000 clones in its table, and around 81% of those were observed once. Around 45% of the sample goes to the ten largest clones.

Sample time point, as interpreted from the label and publication: about 28 days (+/-7) after the second vaccine dose. AZD1222 recipients whose second dose came at about 4 weeks and those whose second dose came at about 12 weeks were combined into one group, since spike-specific TCR depth and breadth did not differ between the two schedules. Vaccinee samples were obtained from the UK trials COV001 and COV002, which included a single-blind randomized controlled phase 2/3 trial of AZD1222 (ChAdOx1 nCoV-19) in healthy adults. For TCRbeta chain sequencing, PBMC samples from trial participants were taken at day 0 and at day 28 after the second dose.

This chain joins TRBV7-2 to TRBJ2-3; 7 bases in between match TRBD2. The sequence was obtained from an adult who received the AZD1222 COVID-19 vaccine. The sequencing used peripheral blood, collected 28 days after the second AZD1222 dose. In nucleotides, the sequence is TGTGCCAGCAGCTTAGCGCTCGCGGGAGTTAGAGATACGCAGTATTTT. Protein translation: CASSLALAGVRDTQYF. With all but the CDR3 taken from the reference TRBV7-2 and TRBJ2-3 genes, the full variable domain is: GAGVSQSPSNKVTEKGKDVELRCDPISGHTALYWYRQSLGQGLEFLIYFQGNSAPDKSGLPSDRFSAERTGGSVSTLTIQRTQQEDSAVYLCASSLALAGVRDTQYFGPGTRLTVL.